The 12 T cell receptor beta chains reported below all come from one sample, sequenced in a study of shared clonotypes between healthy human individuals (dated by TCRdb to 2020 to 2022). Receptors were amplified or captured by the immunoSEQ multiplex PCR assay. TCRdb carries this immuneACCESS record with in-frame sequences only. Its versions omit some clonotypes, under half of them owing to an unresolved V gene in the studies checked, with the rest unexplained. For this sample there are around 560,000 clones; roughly 96% appear just once. Clones ranked in the top ten supply over 0.1% of the sample. CD8 naive samples were obtained by positive selection for CCR7 among CD45RO-negative cells, yielding a CD45RA+CCR7+ population from which TemRA cells were excluded. Sequencing was done on a sample of naive CD8+ T cells sorted from blood. This sample's cell subset or site label indicates: CD45RA+CCR7+. The receptors come from a woman in her twenties or thirties in good health.

This rearrangement joins TRBV7-9 to TRBJ1-1; tentative D call: TRBD1 (5 bases). Per the germline V gene, CDR1 is SEHNR and CDR2 is FQNEAQ (reference sequence). This CDR3 region has 13 residues. V shed 0 bases and J shed 5 bases, with 7 bases lying between them. CDR3 protein: CASSLARGTEAFF. DNA for the CDR3: TGTGCCAGCAGCTTAGCTAGGGGAACTGAAGCTTTCTTT. The complete variable domain, with remaining parts taken from reference TRBV7-9 and TRBJ1-1, reads DTGVSQNPRHKITKRGQNVTFRCDPISEHNRLYWYRQTLGQGPEFLTYFQNEAQLEKSRLLSDRFSAERPKGSFSTLEIQRTEQGDSAMYLCASSLARGTEAFFGQGTRLTVV.

The genes are TRBV7-9 and TRBJ1-5; 7 bases are shared with TRBD1. Per the germline V gene, CDR1 is SEHNR and CDR2 is FQNEAQ (reference sequence). The CDR3 spans 12 residues. With V trimmed by 5 bases and J by 7 bases, 2 bases remained unmatched. The chain's CDR3 is CASSPDRQPQHF. The CDR3, as DNA: TGTGCCAGCAGCCCGGACAGGCAGCCCCAGCATTTT.

This chain joins TRBV6-1 and TRBJ1-4, with no clear D. Germline CDR1 MNHNS, CDR2 SASEGT. The CDR3 has 13 amino acids. V shed 10 bases and J shed 3 bases, with 12 bases lying between them. CDR3: CATQRWANEKLFF. CDR3 DNA: TGTGCCACCCAAAGGTGGGCTAATGAAAAACTGTTTTTT.

J is TRBJ2-7 and V is TRBV27; 7 positions agree with TRBD2. Germline lookup yields CDR1 MNHEY and CDR2 SMNVEV (reference sequence). J lost 3 bases, V lost 5 bases, and 7 bases had no gene match. The length of the CDR3 is 14 residues. The CDR3 region has the DNA TGTGCCAGCAGTGTGTTTGCGGGAGTCTACGAGCAGTACTTC. Its protein is CASSVFAGVYEQYF.

V usage is TRBV27 and J usage is TRBJ1-4; D call uncertain. V was cut by 2 bases and J by 0 bases, with 10 bases left in between. Germline V CDR1 and CDR2: MNHEY, SMNVEV (reference sequence). CDR3 size: 16 residues. CDR3 sequence reads: CASSLVGEATNEKLFF. The CDR3 DNA is TGTGCCAGCAGTTTAGTCGGGGAGGCAACTAATGAAAAACTGTTTTTT.

The gene calls are TRBV28 and TRBJ1-2; D remains ambiguous. The CDR3 extends over 14 amino acids. The V gene lost 5 bases and the J gene lost 5 bases, with 15 bases spanning the gap. The germline gives CDR1 MDHEN, CDR2 SYDVKM. In DNA form, the CDR3 reads TGTGCCAGCAGTCCAAGTGGACTGACGTATGGCTACACCTTC. This sequence encodes CASSPSGLTYGYTF.

This sequence joins TRBV6-6 and TRBJ2-7, with no clear D. CDR3 length: 16 amino acids. Trimming shortened V by 0 bases and J by 5 bases, and 17 bases separated the two germline ends. Germline V gene sequence: CDR1 MNHNY, CDR2 SVGAGI (reference sequence). DNA of the CDR3: TGTGCCAGCAGTTACTCGGCCTTACCTTGGAAGGACGAGCAGTACTTC. Its protein product is CASSYSALPWKDEQYF.

The chain links TRBV28 to TRBJ1-5; the match to TRBD1 covers 9 bases. The CDR3 loop spans 16 amino acids. J was trimmed by 5 bases and V by 6 bases; bases with no gene match: 11. CDR1 is MDHEN, CDR2 SYDVKM, per germline. Written as DNA, the CDR3 is TGTGCCAGCAGCCCTAGCTTTACAGGGGGCCATCAGCCCCAGCATTTT. Residues: CASSPSFTGGHQPQHF.

This clone is a singleton in its sample. The chain joins TRBV28 to TRBJ2-7; D is ambiguous. V was trimmed by 5 bases and J by 2 bases, leaving 10 bases between them. The CDR3 covers 13 residues. CDR1 is MDHEN, CDR2 SYDVKM, per germline. The CDR3 spells CASSESSTYEQYF. In DNA form, the CDR3 reads TGTGCCAGCAGTGAAAGCAGCACCTACGAGCAGTACTTC. The whole variable domain, filled in from reference TRBV28 and TRBJ2-7, reads DVKVTQSSRYLVKRTGEKVFLECVQDMDHENMFWYRQDPGLGLRLIYFSYDVKMKEKGDIPEGYSVSREKKERFSLILESASTNQTSMYLCASSESSTYEQYFGPGTRLTVT.

The gene calls are TRBV28 and TRBJ2-7, with 8 bases lining up with TRBD2. The germline CDR1 and CDR2 sequences are MDHEN and SYDVKM. The CDR3 spans 14 residues. V lost 7 bases, J lost 2 bases, and 7 bases stayed unmatched. Here the CDR3 DNA reads TGTGCCAGCACCCCGCGGGAGGAAGCCTACGAGCAGTACTTC. Its protein is CASTPREEAYEQYF.

CDR3 coding DNA: TGTGCCAGCAGCTTGTTCCTAGCGGGAGGGCCGGGGAATGAGCAGTTCTTC. Translated: CASSLFLAGGPGNEQFF. The chain combines TRBV11-2 with TRBJ2-1, with TRBD2 identical over 12 bases. The CDR3 extends over 17 amino acids. V lost 3 bases, J lost 7 bases, and 10 bases stayed unmatched. In germline, CDR1 is SGHAT, CDR2 FQNNGV.

As DNA, the CDR3 is TGCGCCAGCAGCCTATTCCAGGGCCTCCGAACACGGGACGAGCAGTACTTC. This gives the protein CASSLFQGLRTRDEQYF. The V and J genes are TRBV5-1 and TRBJ2-5, with a weak D call TRBD1 (5 bases). The J call may be wrong; the DNA end is better matched by TRBJ2-7. The CDR3 runs 17 residues. Germline CDR1 and CDR2: SGHRS and YFSETQ.